These T cell receptor beta chains were read from a single sample in a study of blood T cells in healthy people across ages. TCRdb re-analysed the 5' RACE reads in MiXCR, keeping a single row per CDR3 protein. This repertoire shows some 940,000 distinct CDR3 sequences, about 27% found once; its top ten account for 9.5% to 13%. A further study also used this sample, focusing on T cells of mothers and their children.

Sequenced material: blood. The receptors were sampled from a middle-aged woman in good health. Both conserved end residues are part of each CDR3. Fields, in order: CDR3 DNA, CDR3 protein, V gene, D gene, J gene, clone size. D genes are given only for firm matches. Size tells how often a clone was seen (once, few, many) or the class of an expanded clone, and some rows leave it out.

TGTGCCAGCAGTTTAGGGCAGGAGCACTATGGCTACACCTTC | CASSLGQEHYGYTF | TRBV12-3/TRBV12-4 | - | TRBJ1-2 | many
TGCGCCAGCAGGGACCAGAGACAGGGGGCGGAAAACATTCAGTACTTC | CASRDQRQGAENIQYF | TRBV5-1 | TRBD1 | TRBJ2-4 | few
TGTGCCAGCAAGCATCCGGAGCGGAACACTGAAGCTTTCTTT | CASKHPERNTEAFF | TRBV25-1 | - | TRBJ1-1 | few
TGTGCCTGGAGTTGGAGCAGGGGGCGAACAGATACGCAGTATTTT | CAWSWSRGRTDTQYF | TRBV30 | TRBD1 | TRBJ2-3 | -
TGTGCCAGCAGTTACCCCACAGGGGCAAACTATGGCTACACCTTC | CASSYPTGANYGYTF | TRBV28 | TRBD1 | TRBJ1-2 | many
TGCGCCAGCAGCTCCCACGGCGGCTCCTACGAGCAGTACTTC | CASSSHGGSYEQYF | TRBV5-1 | - | TRBJ2-7 | few
TGTGCCAGCAGCTTCCCGGGCGGGAGCTCCTACAATGAGCAGTTCTTC | CASSFPGGSSYNEQFF | TRBV7-9 | TRBD2 | TRBJ2-1 | -
TGCGCCAGCAGCATCGGGGCTTACAATGAGCAGTTCTTC | CASSIGAYNEQFF | TRBV5-1 | - | TRBJ2-1 | few
TGCGCCAGCAGCCCCGGGACAGACCTTTCCGAGCAGTACTTC | CASSPGTDLSEQYF | TRBV5-1 | TRBD1 | TRBJ2-7 | many
TGTGCCAGCAGTCCACGCGCTCAGCCCCAGCGTTTT | CASSPRAQPQRF | TRBV28 | - | TRBJ1-5 | -
TGTGCCAGCAGCCCGTCAGGGAGCCACGAGCAGTACTTC | CASSPSGSHEQYF | TRBV7-9 | - | TRBJ2-7 | few
TGTGCCAGCAGTGAGAGACAGGGTCGCGCTGAAGCTTTCTTT | CASSERQGRAEAFF | TRBV28 | TRBD1 | TRBJ1-1 | -
TGTGCCAGCTCACCACAAAAGACAGGGTACACTGAAGCTTTCTTT | CASSPQKTGYTEAFF | TRBV18 | TRBD1 | TRBJ1-1 | -
TGTGCCAGTAGTATCCGTCCGGGACGAACTGAAGCTTTCTTT | CASSIRPGRTEAFF | TRBV19 | - | TRBJ1-1 | -
TGTGCCAGCAGCTTCATGAGGGCCAGCGAGACCCAGTACTTC | CASSFMRASETQYF | TRBV7-2 | - | TRBJ2-5 | many
TGTGCCAGCAGCGTAGTTCCGGGGACACTGAACACTGAAGCTTTCTTT | CASSVVPGTLNTEAFF | TRBV9 | - | TRBJ1-1 | many
TGTGCCAGCAGGCTCAGAGACCCCTATGGCTACACCTTC | CASRLRDPYGYTF | TRBV5-6 | - | TRBJ1-2 | few
TGTGCCACCAGGCGACAGAGGGTTTCCTATAATTCACCCCTCCACTTT | CATRRQRVSYNSPLHF | TRBV24-1 | - | TRBJ1-6 | few
TGCGCCAGCAGCCAAGCCTACGGGGGACAGGGGAATTCCTACGAGCAGTACTTC | CASSQAYGGQGNSYEQYF | TRBV4-3 | TRBD1 | TRBJ2-7 | -
TGCAGCGTTGCGGGGCGGGGGGCCTCCTACGAGCAGTACTTC | CSVAGRGASYEQYF | TRBV29-1 | TRBD2 | TRBJ2-7 | many
TGTGCCAGCAGCTCAACTAGCGGGGTGAGACAAGAGACCCAGTACTTC | CASSSTSGVRQETQYF | TRBV3-1 | TRBD2 | TRBJ2-5 | -
TGCAGTGCTCCTGGACTAGCGGGGGGGTACGAGCAGTACTTC | CSAPGLAGGYEQYF | TRBV20-1 | TRBD2 | TRBJ2-7 | few
TGTGCCAGCAGCCAAGAAGATACAGGGGCGCCTGGGGCCAACGTCCTGACTTTC | CASSQEDTGAPGANVLTF | TRBV3-1 | TRBD1 | TRBJ2-6 | -
TGCGCCGGCAGTCCCTCGGGACAGGGGGCGCGAGGCTACACCTTC | CAGSPSGQGARGYTF | TRBV5-1 | TRBD1 | TRBJ1-2 | -
TGTGCCAGCAGCGTAGCAGGGGGGAGCGGCTACACCTTC | CASSVAGGSGYTF | TRBV9 | TRBD1 | TRBJ1-2 | -
TGCGCCAGCAGCTCCCTGACCTTAAGTATCTCTGGGGCCAACGTCCTGACTTTC | CASSSLTLSISGANVLTF | TRBV5-1 | - | TRBJ2-6 | -